A selection of T cell receptor beta chains follows, all from one sample in a study of blood T cell repertoires in COVID-19. TCRdb's table, derived via immunoSEQ multiplex PCR, lists solely in-frame clones and lacks some. The sample records over 30,000 clones, around 75% being singletons. Sequenced material: peripheral blood. The origin of the receptors is a man at least 80 years old with active or convalescent COVID-19. Each CDR3 is given with its conserved first and last residue. The D gene is left open where the match is weak. Part of the rows lack a size; the others show once, few, many or a class for expanded clones.

J | size | V | D | DNA | CDR3
TRBJ1-2 | - | TRBV20-1 | - | TGCAGTGCTACTCAGGGTGGTGGCTACACCTTC | CSATQGGGYTF
TRBJ2-3 | few | TRBV30 | - | TGTGCCTGGAGGCTGGGACTTGGCGGGAGCACAGATACGCAGTATTTT | CAWRLGLGGSTDTQYF
TRBJ2-7 | - | TRBV10-2 | - | TGCGCCAGCAGTGACGAACAGGGGAGGAGGCAGTACTTC | CASSDEQGRRQYF
TRBJ2-1 | few | TRBV7-2 | - | TGTGCCAGCAGCTTAAATCCAGGCTACAATGAGCAGTTCTTC | CASSLNPGYNEQFF
TRBJ2-7 | - | TRBV19 | TRBD1 | TGTGCCAGTAGTACTTCTATTGGACAGGGGGCCGAGCAGTACTTC | CASSTSIGQGAEQYF
TRBJ2-7 | - | TRBV15 | TRBD1 | TGTGCCACCAGCCTAACGCCGGGACAGTCCTACGAGCAGTACTTC | CATSLTPGQSYEQYF
TRBJ2-7 | - | TRBV5-1 | - | TGCGCCAGCAGCTTGGATGTCGGTCAGGGTGCCTACGAGCAGTACTTC | CASSLDVGQGAYEQYF
TRBJ1-1 | - | TRBV28 | TRBD1 | TGTGCCAGCAGTTTAACATCGGACAGGGTCGGACTAAACACTGAAGCTTTCTTT | CASSLTSDRVGLNTEAFF
TRBJ1-5 | - | TRBV6-2/TRBV6-3 | - | TGTGCCAGCAGCCGATTAAACTTGGATCAGCCCCAGCATTTT | CASSRLNLDQPQHF
TRBJ2-7 | few | TRBV5-1 | TRBD1 | TGCGCCAGCAGCTTAAACAGGGGCTACGAGCAGTACTTC | CASSLNRGYEQYF
TRBJ1-4 | - | TRBV7-9 | - | TGTGCCAGCAGCCGGGGGTCTGGTGAAAAACTGTTTTTT | CASSRGSGEKLFF
TRBJ1-2 | - | TRBV28 | - | TGTGCCAGCGCGGACGAATGGGAGGCTAACTATGGCTACACCTTC | CASADEWEANYGYTF
TRBJ2-7 | - | TRBV9 | TRBD1 | TGTGCCAGCAGTGTCCATCCGGGACAGGGGTACTACGAGCAGTACTTC | CASSVHPGQGYYEQYF
TRBJ2-2 | - | TRBV5-1 | TRBD1 | TGCGCCAGCAGCCACGGGACAGGGGAGTCCGGGGAGCTGTTTTTT | CASSHGTGESGELFF
TRBJ2-7 | - | TRBV30 | - | TGTGCCTGGAGTGTACGACCTGGACAGCGGGGAACTTGGACCTACGAGCAGTACTTC | CAWSVRPGQRGTWTYEQYF
TRBJ2-6 | - | TRBV5-4 | - | TGTGCCAGCAGCTTGGATGCGGGCTCTGGGGCCAACGTCCTGACTTTC | CASSLDAGSGANVLTF
TRBJ1-2 | few | TRBV18 | TRBD1 | TGTGCCAGCTCACCTGAGGACAGGGCCCTAGGAGGCTACACCTTC | CASSPEDRALGGYTF
TRBJ2-5 | once | TRBV28 | - | TGTGCCAGCAGTCCCCCACAGGTAACTACGCGGGAGACCCAGTACTTC | CASSPPQVTTRETQYF
TRBJ2-2 | - | TRBV24-1 | TRBD1 | TGTGCCACCAGACCGGGACAGGGGGCCGGGGAGCTGTTTTTT | CATRPGQGAGELFF
TRBJ1-1 | - | TRBV5-6 | - | TGTGCCAGCAGCTTATCACACAGTGGTCCTGAAGCTTTCTTT | CASSLSHSGPEAFF
TRBJ2-5 | few | TRBV2 | TRBD1 | TGTGCCAGCAGACAGGGGGCATTAGAGACCCAGTACTTC | CASRQGALETQYF
TRBJ2-3 | - | TRBV29-1 | TRBD2 | TGCAGCGTTGAAACTAGCGGGAGGGCCGCAACAGATACGCAGTATTTT | CSVETSGRAATDTQYF
TRBJ1-6 | - | TRBV19 | - | TGTGCCAGTAGTATCCATGCTCTAAATTCACCCCTCCACTTT | CASSIHALNSPLHF